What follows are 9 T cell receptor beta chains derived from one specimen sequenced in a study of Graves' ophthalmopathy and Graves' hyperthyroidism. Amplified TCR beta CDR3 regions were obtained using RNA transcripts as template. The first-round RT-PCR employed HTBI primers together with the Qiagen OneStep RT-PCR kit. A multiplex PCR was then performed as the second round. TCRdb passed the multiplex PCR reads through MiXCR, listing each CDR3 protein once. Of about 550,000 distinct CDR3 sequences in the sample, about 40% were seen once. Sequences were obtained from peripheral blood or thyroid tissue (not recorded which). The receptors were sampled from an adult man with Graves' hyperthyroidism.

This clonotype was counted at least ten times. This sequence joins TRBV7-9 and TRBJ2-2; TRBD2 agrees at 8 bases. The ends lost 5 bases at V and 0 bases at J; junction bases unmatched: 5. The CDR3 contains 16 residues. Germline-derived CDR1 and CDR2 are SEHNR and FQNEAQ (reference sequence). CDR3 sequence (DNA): TGTGCCAGCAGCCTTACTAGCGGAGCGAACACCGGGGAGCTGTTTTTT. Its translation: CASSLTSGANTGELFF.

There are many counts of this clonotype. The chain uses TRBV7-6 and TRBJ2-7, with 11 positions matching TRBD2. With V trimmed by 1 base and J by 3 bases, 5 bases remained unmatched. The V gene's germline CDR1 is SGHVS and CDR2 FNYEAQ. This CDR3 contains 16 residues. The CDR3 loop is CASSLGLAGMIYEQYF. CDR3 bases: TGTGCCAGCAGCTTAGGACTAGCGGGAATGATCTACGAGCAGTACTTC.

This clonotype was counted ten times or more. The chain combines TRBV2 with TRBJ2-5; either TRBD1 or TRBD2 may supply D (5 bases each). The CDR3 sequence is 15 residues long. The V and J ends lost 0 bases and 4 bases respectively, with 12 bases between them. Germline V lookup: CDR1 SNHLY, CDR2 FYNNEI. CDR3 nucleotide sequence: TGTGCCAGCAGTGAAGCAAGGGACCTAAGAGAGACCCAGTACTTC. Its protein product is CASSEARDLRETQYF.

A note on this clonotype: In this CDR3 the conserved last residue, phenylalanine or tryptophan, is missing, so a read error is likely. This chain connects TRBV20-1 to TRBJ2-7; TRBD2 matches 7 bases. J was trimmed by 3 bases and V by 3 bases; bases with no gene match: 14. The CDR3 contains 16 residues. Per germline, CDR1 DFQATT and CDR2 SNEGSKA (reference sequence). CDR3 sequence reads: CSARSSLAEWSYEQYL. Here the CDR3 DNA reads TGCAGTGCTAGGTCATCGCTAGCGGAGTGGAGCTACGAGCAGTACCTC.

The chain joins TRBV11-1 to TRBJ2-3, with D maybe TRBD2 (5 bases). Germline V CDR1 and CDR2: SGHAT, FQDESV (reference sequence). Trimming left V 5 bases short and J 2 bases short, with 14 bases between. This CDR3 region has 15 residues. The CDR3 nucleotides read TGTGCCAGCAGCGTCATCGGGGAATCCACAGATACGCAGTATTTT. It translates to CASSVIGESTDTQYF.

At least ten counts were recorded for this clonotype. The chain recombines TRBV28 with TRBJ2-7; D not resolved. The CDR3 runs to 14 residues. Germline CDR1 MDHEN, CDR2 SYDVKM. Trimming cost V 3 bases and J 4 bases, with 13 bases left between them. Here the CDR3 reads CASSFQGFGYEQYF. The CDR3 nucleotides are TGTGCCAGCAGTTTCCAAGGGTTTGGGTACGAGCAGTACTTC.

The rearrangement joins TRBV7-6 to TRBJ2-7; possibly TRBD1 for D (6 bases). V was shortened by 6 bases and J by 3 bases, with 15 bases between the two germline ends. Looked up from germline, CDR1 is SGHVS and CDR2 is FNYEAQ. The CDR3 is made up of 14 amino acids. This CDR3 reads CASSQLGADYEQYF. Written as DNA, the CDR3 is TGTGCCAGCAGTCAGTTGGGGGCTGACTACGAGCAGTACTTC.

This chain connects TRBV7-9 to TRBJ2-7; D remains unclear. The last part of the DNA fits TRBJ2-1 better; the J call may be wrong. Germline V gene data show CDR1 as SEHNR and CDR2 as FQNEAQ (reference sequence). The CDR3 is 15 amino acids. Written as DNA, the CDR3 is TGTGCCAGCAGCTTAGAGGGCAGACCCAACAATGAGCAGTTCTTC. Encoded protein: CASSLEGRPNNEQFF.

CDR3 nucleotides: TGCAGCGTTGTAGGGGGGAGGGGCACAGATACGCAGTATTTT. This translates into CSVVGGRGTDTQYF. This chain links TRBV29-1 with TRBJ2-3; D perhaps matches TRBD2 (7 bases). The CDR3 consists of 14 residues. CDR1 is SQVTM and CDR2 is ANQGSEA in the germline V gene. V was cut by 4 bases and J by 1 base, with 12 bases left in between.